This T cell receptor (beta chain) appears in the sequencing data of a study of blood T cell repertoires in COVID-19. Study at large: Collection of acute and convalescent COVID-19 samples took place in the United States, Italy and Spain. T cells, B-cell-depleted T cells, or PBMCs provided the cDNA or gDNA that served as material.

The CDR3 contains 14 residues. Authors' methods: Nucleated cell number was recorded as an estimate derived from reference gene primer amplification. Some clones are missing from TCRdb's copy, which holds only in-frame ones; the method was immunoSEQ multiplex PCR. V, J and clone size derive from that table, while D and trimming were established from the DNA sequence. The sample has 70,000 or so clones, approximately 90% seen once. The chain employs TRBV21-1 and TRBJ1-2; no check of the table's D call, TRBD1, against the DNA was made. TRBV21-1 is given as a pseudogene. The sequence derives from a young woman with acute or convalescent COVID-19. The sample was peripheral blood. CDR3 nucleotide sequence: TGTGCCAGCAGTCAGACAGGGAGGCGTTATGGCTACACCTTC. It specifies CASSQTGRRYGYTF.